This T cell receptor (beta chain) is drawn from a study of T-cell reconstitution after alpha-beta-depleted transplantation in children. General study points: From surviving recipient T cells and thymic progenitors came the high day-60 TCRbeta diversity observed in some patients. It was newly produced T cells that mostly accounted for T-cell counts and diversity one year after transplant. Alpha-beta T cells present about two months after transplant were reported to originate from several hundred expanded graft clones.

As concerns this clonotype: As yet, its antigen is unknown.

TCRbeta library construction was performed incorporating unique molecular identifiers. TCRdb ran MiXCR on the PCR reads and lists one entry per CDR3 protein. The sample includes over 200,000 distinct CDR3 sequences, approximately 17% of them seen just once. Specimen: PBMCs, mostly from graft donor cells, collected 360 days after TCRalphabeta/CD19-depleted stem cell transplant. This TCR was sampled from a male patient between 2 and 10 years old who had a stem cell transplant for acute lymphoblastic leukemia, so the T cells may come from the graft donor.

CDR3 bases: TGTGCCAGCAGCTTTAGCGGCCAAGAGACCCAGTACTTC. It is translated as CASSFSGQETQYF. The V gene is TRBV7-8, the J gene TRBJ2-5; tentative D call: TRBD2 (6 bases). V was clipped by 3 bases and J by 1 base, with 6 bases between them. The germline gives CDR1 SGHVS, CDR2 FQNEAQ. This CDR3 is built from 13 residues.